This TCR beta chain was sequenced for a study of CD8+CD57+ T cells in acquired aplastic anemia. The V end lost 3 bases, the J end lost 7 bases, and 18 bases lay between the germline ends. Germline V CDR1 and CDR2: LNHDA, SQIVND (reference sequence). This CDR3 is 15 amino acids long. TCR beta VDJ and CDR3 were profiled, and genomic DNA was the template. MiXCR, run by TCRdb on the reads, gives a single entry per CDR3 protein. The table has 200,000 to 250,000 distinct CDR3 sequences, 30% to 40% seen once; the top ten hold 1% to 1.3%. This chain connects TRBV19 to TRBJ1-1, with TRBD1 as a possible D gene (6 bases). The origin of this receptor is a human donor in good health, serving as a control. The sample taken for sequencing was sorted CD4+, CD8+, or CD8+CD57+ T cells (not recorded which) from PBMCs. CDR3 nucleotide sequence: TGTGCCAGTAGTATTGTGCAGGGGATGAAGATTGAAGCTTTCTTT. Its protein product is CASSIVQGMKIEAFF.